The 30 T cell receptor beta chains below were found in one sample sequenced in a study of cytomegalovirus exposure and HLA in healthy donors. A multiplex PCR was run with 60 Vbeta primers and 13 Jbeta primers. TCRdb's copy holds only in-frame clones and misses some; the assay was immunoSEQ multiplex PCR. The sample has nearly 200,000 clones, 77% seen once. Sequencing input: PBMCs. The receptors stem from a woman aged 25 to 39 in good health and CMV-seropositive.

The chain couples TRBV7-2 to TRBJ2-3; tentatively, D is TRBD2 (5 bases). Trimming cost V 5 bases and J 2 bases, with 14 bases left between them. Germline V lookup: CDR1 SGHTA, CDR2 FQGNSA. CDR3 length equals 15 residues. The CDR3 DNA follows: TGTGCCAGCAGCCCAACCGGGATATACACAGATACGCAGTATTTT. This codes for CASSPTGIYTDTQYF. The variable domain in full, completed from reference TRBV7-2 and TRBJ2-3, reads GAGVSQSPSNKVTEKGKDVELRCDPISGHTALYWYRQSLGQGLEFLIYFQGNSAPDKSGLPSDRFSAERTGGSVSTLTIQRTQQEDSAVYLCASSPTGIYTDTQYFGPGTRLTVL.

This chain links TRBV5-4 with TRBJ2-5, with 10 positions matching TRBD2. Germline CDR1 SGHNT, CDR2 YYREEE (reference sequence). The CDR3 extends over 16 amino acids. V was pared by 4 bases and J by 9 bases, with 15 bases of the junction left unmatched. The CDR3 DNA follows: TGTGCCAGCAGCGCTAGCGGGGGCCGCCCCGTACGGGCCCAGTACTTC. Residues: CASSASGGRPVRAQYF.

The chain links TRBV28 to TRBJ2-3, with 12 bases identical to TRBD2. CDR1 is MDHEN, CDR2 SYDVKM, per germline. This CDR3 region has 17 residues. The V gene end was trimmed by 2 bases and the J gene end by 5 bases; junction bases not matched to a gene: 8. CDR3 bases: TGTGCCAGCAGTTTAGGGCTAGCGGGGGGGTCACTAGATACGCAGTATTTT. Its translation: CASSLGLAGGSLDTQYF.

The rearrangement links TRBV2 to TRBJ2-3, with TRBD2 identical over 14 bases. Per the germline V gene, CDR1 is SNHLY and CDR2 is FYNNEI. The CDR3 contains 15 residues. Losses at the gene ends were 10 bases for V and 5 bases for J; bases not matched to a gene: 8. DNA of the CDR3: TGTGCCATCTGCCCGACTAGCGGGGGGGAAGATACGCAGTATTTT. Its translation: CAICPTSGGEDTQYF.

In its sample, this clone was seen a few times. V is TRBV7-3 and J is TRBJ2-5; 12 bases fit TRBD1. This CDR3 comprises 16 residues. The J segment lost 5 bases and the V segment lost 2 bases, leaving 6 bases of the junction unmatched. Germline assignment: CDR1 SGHTA and CDR2 FQGTGA. CDR3 coding DNA: TGTGCCAGCAGCTTAGGGGACAGGGGGCTCGGGGAGACCCAGTACTTC. This sequence encodes CASSLGDRGLGETQYF.

The V call is TRBV5-1, the J call TRBJ2-5; TRBD2 aligns across 14 bases. The ends lost 4 bases at V and 9 bases at J; junction bases unmatched: 8. Germline CDR1 SGHRS, CDR2 YFSETQ. This CDR3 spans 15 amino acids. CDR3 in amino acids: CASSPRSTSGGAQYF. The CDR3 nucleotides read TGCGCCAGCAGCCCCAGATCGACTAGCGGGGGGGCCCAGTACTTC. Full variable domain (remainder filled in from reference TRBV5-1 and TRBJ2-5): KAGVTQTPRYLIKTRGQQVTLSCSPISGHRSVSWYQQTPGQGLQFLFEYFSETQRNKGNFPGRFSGRQFSNSRSEMNVSTLELGDSALYLCASSPRSTSGGAQYFGPGTRLLVL.

The gene calls are TRBV10-3 and TRBJ2-3; D perhaps matches TRBD1 (6 bases). The CDR3 has 15 residues. V lost 6 bases to trimming and J lost 2 bases, with 15 bases between them. The germline V gene encodes CDR1 ENHRY and CDR2 SYGVKD. The CDR3 is CAIRKTGQFTDTQYF. The CDR3 nucleotides read TGTGCCATCAGAAAAACGGGACAATTCACAGATACGCAGTATTTT.

This clone occurred a few times. V is TRBV5-4 and J is TRBJ2-5; TRBD2 matches at 7 bases. CDR1 and CDR2 from the germline V gene are SGHNT and YYREEE (reference sequence). Trimming at V came to 0 bases and at J to 5 bases, leaving 4 bases not matched to a gene. The CDR3 consists of 14 residues. CDR3 in DNA: TGTGCCAGCAGCTTGGGCGGGAGAGGGGAGACCCAGTACTTC. It translates to CASSLGGRGETQYF.

V gene TRBV6-4 combines with J gene TRBJ2-2; D gene uncertain. Per germline, CDR1 MRHNA and CDR2 SNTAGT. The CDR3 length is 15 residues. V lost 4 bases and J 0 bases, leaving 9 bases between the germline ends. Here the CDR3 DNA reads TGTGCCAGCAGTGTAGCTGCCGCGAACACCGGGGAGCTGTTTTTT. This encodes CASSVAAANTGELFF.

The chain links TRBV4-2 to TRBJ2-3; 9 nucleotides align to TRBD2. Trimming cost V 0 bases and J 1 base; bases outside gene matches: 5. CDR1 and CDR2 (germline): LGHNA, YNFKEQ. The CDR3 runs 17 residues. This CDR3 reads CASSQDGSSGGTDTQYF. The CDR3 nucleotides are TGTGCCAGCAGCCAAGATGGTTCTAGCGGGGGCACAGATACGCAGTATTTT.

The CDR3 DNA sequence: TGTGCCAGCAGCTTGGGGACAGGGGGCGCGCGCGAAAAACTGTTTTTT. Its protein is CASSLGTGGAREKLFF. V gene TRBV7-2 combines with J gene TRBJ1-4, with TRBD1 matching 12 bases. The trim removed 3 bases at V and 8 bases at J, leaving 7 bases unmatched. Per the germline V gene, CDR1 is SGHTA and CDR2 is FQGNSA. The CDR3 sequence is 16 residues long. The variable domain in full, with the rest retrieved from reference TRBV7-2 and TRBJ1-4, is GAGVSQSPSNKVTEKGKDVELRCDPISGHTALYWYRQSLGQGLEFLIYFQGNSAPDKSGLPSDRFSAERTGGSVSTLTIQRTQQEDSAVYLCASSLGTGGAREKLFFGSGTQLSVL.

V and J are TRBV5-6 and TRBJ1-2; D may be TRBD1 (5 bases). Germline CDR1 reads SGHDT; CDR2 reads YYEEEE. The length of the CDR3 is 14 residues. Trimming left V 4 bases short and J 1 base short, with 11 bases between. The CDR3 loop reads CASSPTGFNYGYTF. In DNA form, the CDR3 reads TGTGCCAGCAGCCCCACAGGATTTAACTATGGCTACACCTTC.

This clone showed up just a few times. The genes are TRBV7-2 and TRBJ1-5, with 9 bases identical to TRBD1. CDR1 and CDR2 from the germline V gene are SGHTA and FQGNSA. The CDR3 runs to 14 residues. The V segment lost 5 bases and the J segment 7 bases; nucleotides outside the gene matches: 6. The CDR3 bases are TGTGCCAGCAGCACACAGGGGGCACAGCAGCCCCAGCATTTT. This sequence encodes CASSTQGAQQPQHF.

This chain links TRBV19 with TRBJ2-1, with 9 bases that match TRBD2. Germline V gene lookup returns CDR1 LNHDA and CDR2 SQIVND (reference sequence). The CDR3 has 16 residues. V shed 5 bases and J 2 bases; nucleotides not matched to a gene: 7. The CDR3: CASSLASGNPYNEQFF. Written as DNA, the CDR3 is TGTGCCAGTAGTCTGGCTAGCGGGAACCCCTACAATGAGCAGTTCTTC. The full variable domain, its missing parts supplied by reference TRBV19 and TRBJ2-1, is DGGITQSPKYLFRKEGQNVTLSCEQNLNHDAMYWYRQDPGQGLRLIYYSQIVNDFQKGDIAEGYSVSREKKESFPLTVTSAQKNPTAFYLCASSLASGNPYNEQFFGPGTRLTVL.

The rearrangement uses TRBV5-1 and TRBJ2-1; TRBD2 aligns across 8 bases. Trimming cost V 1 base and J 5 bases; bases outside gene matches: 5. The CDR3 contains 15 residues. Per the germline V gene, CDR1 is SGHRS and CDR2 is YFSETQ. The CDR3 is CASSLFFGGDNEQFF. In DNA form, the CDR3 reads TGCGCCAGCAGCTTGTTCTTCGGGGGGGACAATGAGCAGTTCTTC.

The chain carries TRBV6-5 and TRBJ2-7, with TRBD2 matching 7 bases. The germline V gene has CDR1 MNHEY and CDR2 SVGAGI. The CDR3 contains 15 residues. The V gene end was trimmed by 4 bases and the J gene end by 3 bases; junction bases not matched to a gene: 9. This CDR3 reads CASSWSGIGVYEQYF. DNA for the CDR3: TGTGCCAGCAGTTGGAGCGGGATCGGGGTCTACGAGCAGTACTTC.

This clone has only one observation. The rearrangement links TRBV28 to TRBJ2-1; D unclear. The V gene's germline CDR1 is MDHEN and CDR2 SYDVKM. CDR3 length: 12 amino acids. The ends were cut back, 6 bases at V and 10 bases at J, with 13 bases in the middle. CDR3 nucleotide sequence: TGTGCCAGCAGGGAAGACCAGGAAGAGCAGTTCTTC. Translating it yields CASREDQEEQFF.

This sequence joins TRBV6-5 and TRBJ1-4, with TRBD1 matching 7 bases. The CDR3 covers 15 residues. Germline values: CDR1 MNHEY, CDR2 SVGAGI. V trimming: 5 bases; J trimming: 0 bases; junction bases outside the gene matches: 3. CDR3 region: CASSKTGATNEKLFF. The DNA of the CDR3 is TGTGCCAGCAGTAAAACAGGGGCAACTAATGAAAAACTGTTTTTT.

The genes are TRBV5-4 and TRBJ2-5; a weak D match, TRBD2 (7 bases). V gave up 0 bases and J gave up 4 bases, with 13 bases separating them. The CDR3 extends over 15 amino acids. The V gene's germline CDR1 is SGHNT and CDR2 YYREEE (reference sequence). The CDR3 nucleotides are TGTGCCAGCAGCTTGGGCGGGGGACAAAGAGAGACCCAGTACTTC. This gives the protein CASSLGGGQRETQYF.

V and J are TRBV6-5 and TRBJ2-1; possible D gene TRBD1, 5 bases. V lost 7 bases and J lost 2, with 6 bases in between. The germline V gene encodes CDR1 MNHEY and CDR2 SVGAGI. There are 12 residues in the CDR3. DNA for the CDR3: TGTGCCAGCAAGGGGACCTACAATGAGCAGTTCTTC. Translating it yields CASKGTYNEQFF.

The J gene is TRBJ2-7, the V gene TRBV18, with a possible D match to TRBD2 (6 bases). The V gene lost 4 bases and the J gene lost 6 bases, with 16 bases spanning the gap. CDR3 length: 14 amino acids. Germline CDR1 is KGHSH and CDR2 is LQKENI. The CDR3 spells CASSLGLALGEQYF. The CDR3 bases are TGTGCCAGCTCACTAGGGCTAGCGTTAGGCGAGCAGTACTTC.

The chain is built from TRBV4-1 and TRBJ2-1, with TRBD2 identical over 8 bases. The CDR3 is 16 amino acids. V lost 0 bases to trimming and J lost 6 bases; unmatched junction nucleotides: 7. CDR1 is MGHRA, CDR2 YSYEKL, per germline. The CDR3 loop is CASSQDRSLAGNEQFF. The CDR3 DNA follows: TGCGCCAGCAGCCAAGATCGTTCGCTAGCGGGCAATGAGCAGTTCTTC.

This clone was seen only once. The chain recombines TRBV10-3 with TRBJ1-1; perhaps TRBD1 as D (6 bases). CDR1 is ENHRY, CDR2 SYGVKD, per germline. CDR3 size: 14 residues. Deletions cut 6 bases from V and 3 bases from J, with 14 bases between. This CDR3 is CAIRGTKGDTEAFF. The CDR3 DNA sequence: TGTGCCATCAGGGGTACCAAGGGGGACACTGAAGCTTTCTTT.

This rearrangement joins TRBV30 to TRBJ1-2; 8 bases align to TRBD1. The V gene's germline CDR1 is GTSNPN and CDR2 SVGIG (reference sequence). The CDR3 is 14 residues long. Losses at the gene ends were 1 base for V and 4 bases for J; bases not matched to a gene: 5. The CDR3 DNA sequence: TGTGCCTGGAGTGACAGGGGGGGATTCTATGGCTACACCTTC. It yields the protein CAWSDRGGFYGYTF.

This clone was seen once. V usage is TRBV7-9 and J usage is TRBJ2-7, with D possibly TRBD2 on 6 matching bases. CDR3 length: 13 residues. Germline values: CDR1 SEHNR, CDR2 FQNEAQ (reference sequence). The CDR3 reads CGTRDSLSYEQYF. CDR3 DNA: TGTGGGACCCGGGACTCACTCTCCTACGAGCAGTACTTC.

The chain has TRBV5-1 and TRBJ2-5, with TRBD2 identical over 8 bases. This CDR3 has 15 amino acids. After removal of 4 bases from V and 2 bases from J, the junction contained 7 bases not matched to a gene. Looked up from germline, CDR1 is SGHRS and CDR2 is YFSETQ. The CDR3: CASSTPRGGQETQYF. The CDR3 bases are TGCGCCAGCAGCACCCCCCGGGGGGGGCAAGAGACCCAGTACTTC.

In its sample, this clone was seen a few times. The V and J genes are TRBV29-1 and TRBJ2-5, with 10 bases identical to TRBD2. V trimming: 0 bases; J trimming: 3 bases; junction bases outside the gene matches: 10. The CDR3 contains 17 residues. Germline lookup yields CDR1 SQVTM and CDR2 ANQGSEA. CDR3: CSVEELAGFGWEETQYF. In nucleotides, the CDR3 is TGCAGCGTTGAAGAACTAGCGGGATTTGGGTGGGAAGAGACCCAGTACTTC.

This chain uses TRBV4-1 with TRBJ2-7; possibly TRBD1 for D (5 bases). V was shortened by 1 base and J by 5 bases, with 21 bases between the two germline ends. This CDR3 region has 17 residues. From germline, CDR1 is MGHRA and CDR2 YSYEKL. The CDR3 sequence is CASSQVSMGLGNDEQYF. The CDR3 region has the DNA TGCGCCAGCAGCCAAGTGTCGATGGGGCTTGGTAATGACGAGCAGTACTTC.

This clone occurred once. For the CDR3, the DNA is TGTGCCAGCAGCCTAGAGGGAGTCATCTATGGCTACACCTTC. This translates into CASSLEGVIYGYTF. The V gene is TRBV7-9, the J gene TRBJ1-2; D is uncertain. CDR3 size: 14 residues. The V and J ends lost 5 bases and 4 bases respectively, with 14 bases between them. Germline V gene data show CDR1 as SEHNR and CDR2 as FQNEAQ (reference sequence). Supplemented by reference TRBV7-9 and TRBJ1-2, the full variable domain reads DTGVSQNPRHKITKRGQNVTFRCDPISEHNRLYWYRQTLGQGPEFLTYFQNEAQLEKSRLLSDRFSAERPKGSFSTLEIQRTEQGDSAMYLCASSLEGVIYGYTFGSGTRLTVV.

The gene calls are TRBV7-9 and TRBJ2-1; 9 bases fit TRBD2. The germline CDR1 and CDR2 sequences are SEHNR and FQNEAQ (reference sequence). Losses at the gene ends were 1 base for V and 4 bases for J; bases not matched to a gene: 5. The CDR3 extends over 16 amino acids. The DNA for the CDR3 is TGTGCCAGCAGCTTAGGCCTAGCGGGGACATACAATGAGCAGTTCTTC. Its protein product is CASSLGLAGTYNEQFF.